One TCR beta chain is described in this entry. Its antigen is still unknown. Per the study methods: Sample TCR counts, which ranged from roughly 23,224 to 750,000, had a median of about 100,000. TCRdb recomputed calls from the RACE reads with MiXCR, one row per CDR3 protein. TCRdb's processing, not the study's, gives the V and J calls here. The repertoire consists of roughly 190,000 distinct CDR3 sequences, with 20% to 25% occurring once and the leading ten covering about 7%. The sample is drawn from a study of human T cells and chemical hapten exposure. Study findings and constraints: More PT1 expanded TCRs went with higher patch test scores.

The time point is: patch test 1, 2 weeks after DPC sensitization. Documented treatment: therapeutic diphenylcyclopropenone sensitization with weekly scalp DPC. Sequencing started from total RNA isolated from unfractionated whole blood. V was shortened by 2 bases and J by 1 base, with 8 bases between the two germline ends. Germline V gives CDR1 LNHDA, CDR2 SQIVND (reference sequence). This CDR3 has 15 residues. The sequence was collected from a woman between 50 and 59 years old with alopecia areata. Some clones in this sample may be carry-over from other donors' samples. This sequence joins TRBV19 and TRBJ2-2; D remains unclear. The material sequenced was whole blood, taken in connection with sensitization to the hapten diphenylcyclopropenone (DPC). This CDR3 reads CASSIRTGNTGELFF. CDR3 in DNA: TGTGCCAGTAGTATAAGGACGGGGAACACCGGGGAGCTGTTTTTT.